Below are 15 T cell receptor beta chains sequenced from a single sample in a study of tissue T cells after allogeneic stem cell transplantation. The table came from immunoSEQ multiplex PCR; TCRdb's copy has only in-frame clones and leaves some out. The profile shows a few thousand clones, 59% of them singletons. Sequencing was performed on tissue from the jejunum, taken at autopsy. These receptors came from a male donor aged 60 or older with lung cancer.

The chain uses TRBV19 and TRBJ1-1; TRBD1 is a possible D gene (6 bases). From germline, CDR1 is LNHDA and CDR2 SQIVND (reference sequence). V was cut by 7 bases and J by 0 bases, with 15 bases left in between. The CDR3 is 15 amino acids. The CDR3 DNA sequence: TGTGCCAGTATCCGGGGGCGGAATGTGAACACTGAAGCTTTCTTT. Translated: CASIRGRNVNTEAFF.

This chain connects TRBV4-2 to TRBJ2-2; 9 bases are a match to TRBD2. Losses at the gene ends were 5 bases for V and 1 base for J; bases not matched to a gene: 5. The CDR3 totals 16 residues. The germline V gene has CDR1 LGHNA and CDR2 YNFKEQ. Here the CDR3 DNA reads TGTGCCAGCAGCTCCGGGCGGGAGGGGAACACCGGGGAGCTGTTTTTT. Amino acids: CASSSGREGNTGELFF.

This clone was counted once. The genes are TRBV27 and TRBJ2-6, with D unresolved. Germline V gene data show CDR1 as MNHEY and CDR2 as SMNVEV (reference sequence). V shed 9 bases and J shed 3 bases, with 9 bases lying between them. This CDR3 has 13 residues. The DNA for the CDR3 is TGTGCCAGTCTGGGTTTTGGGGCCAACGTCCTGACTTTC. Amino acid sequence: CASLGFGANVLTF.

This chain uses TRBV11-2 with TRBJ1-1; D may be TRBD1 (6 bases). The CDR3 totals 14 residues. V shed 7 bases and J shed 5 bases, with 17 bases lying between them. Per the germline V gene, CDR1 is SGHAT and CDR2 is FQNNGV. The CDR3 spells CASTSQGLGTEAFF. CDR3 nucleotide sequence: TGTGCCAGCACCTCACAGGGCTTAGGAACTGAAGCTTTCTTT.

This chain uses TRBV4-1 with TRBJ1-3; a weak D match, TRBD1 (5 bases). V was cut by 4 bases and J by 0 bases, with 22 bases left in between. The CDR3 is made up of 19 amino acids. The V gene's germline CDR1 is MGHRA and CDR2 YSYEKL. The CDR3 nucleotides are TGCGCCAGCAGCCCAAGCCCGGGACTTTTAGTTTTCTCTGGAAACACCATATATTTT. Residues: CASSPSPGLLVFSGNTIYF.

This chain uses TRBV6-5 with TRBJ1-4, with a tentative D call TRBD1 (5 bases). Germline lookup yields CDR1 MNHEY and CDR2 SVGAGI. CDR3 length: 15 residues. The V end lost 6 bases, the J end lost 8 bases, and 19 bases lay between the germline ends. For the CDR3, the DNA is TGTGCCAGCAGAGGAGGGGAGGGGTTTATCGAAAAACTGTTTTTT. Its translation: CASRGGEGFIEKLFF.

The V call is TRBV12-3 or TRBV12-4, the J call TRBJ2-3; D gene unclear. V was clipped by 6 bases and J by 5 bases, with 6 bases between them. This CDR3 is 11 amino acids long. The CDR3 sequence: CASSYLDTQYF. The CDR3 nucleotides are TGTGCCAGCAGCTATTTAGATACGCAGTATTTT.

The chain combines TRBV12-3 or TRBV12-4 with TRBJ2-7; no clear D. This CDR3 region has 13 residues. V was cut by 6 bases and J by 2 bases, with 11 bases left in between. The CDR3 nucleotides are TGTGCCAGCAGCCCCGGCCGAACCTACGAGCAGTACTTC. This translates into CASSPGRTYEQYF.

In this sample, this clone turned up once. This chain links TRBV10-1 with TRBJ2-1; D perhaps matches TRBD2 (6 bases). CDR1 and CDR2 from the germline V gene are WNHNN and SYGVQD (reference sequence). V was shortened by 3 bases and J by 6 bases, with 12 bases between the two germline ends. This CDR3 region has 14 residues. The CDR3 region has the DNA TGCGCCAGCAGTGAAGGTAGCGGCTTCAATGAGCAGTTCTTC. It yields the protein CASSEGSGFNEQFF.

A few counts support this clone. The chain joins TRBV6-5 to TRBJ2-7, with D possibly TRBD2 on 6 matching bases. Trimming took 6 bases from V and 3 from J, leaving 12 bases between them. The germline V gene has CDR1 MNHEY and CDR2 SVGAGI. The CDR3 totals 13 residues. In DNA, the CDR3 is TGTGCCAGCAGGGCAACGGGGGACTACGAGCAGTACTTC. It specifies CASRATGDYEQYF.

The chain employs TRBV30 and TRBJ2-3; D ambiguous. The V end was cut by 4 bases, the J end by 1 base, with 9 bases between. CDR1 is GTSNPN and CDR2 is SVGIG in the germline V gene (reference sequence). The CDR3 contains 13 residues. The CDR3 loop reads CAWNLKGTDTQYF. As DNA, the CDR3 is TGTGCCTGGAATCTGAAAGGCACAGATACGCAGTATTTT.

This clone is categorized as medium-sized. The rearrangement links TRBV24-1 to TRBJ1-2; maybe TRBD1 (6 bases). Germline CDR1 is KGHDR and CDR2 is SFDVKD. This CDR3 contains 16 residues. V lost 6 bases, J lost 2 bases, and 18 bases lay in between. The CDR3 spells CATSSGQRMANYGYTF. Written as DNA, the CDR3 is TGTGCCACCAGTTCGGGACAAAGGATGGCCAACTATGGCTACACCTTC.

The chain links TRBV27 to TRBJ2-7; 7 nucleotides line up with TRBD1. The CDR3 has 14 amino acids. The ends lost 8 bases at V and 4 bases at J; junction bases unmatched: 11. CDR1 and CDR2 from the germline V gene are MNHEY and SMNVEV (reference sequence). CDR3 bases: TGTGCCAGCGGGGGTGCAGGGGGATGGTACGAGCAGTACTTC. Translated, it gives CASGGAGGWYEQYF.

V gene TRBV5-4 combines with J gene TRBJ2-1; no firm D call. V lost 0 bases and J lost 2, with 12 bases in between. Looked up from germline, CDR1 is SGHNT and CDR2 is YYREEE (reference sequence). The length of the CDR3 is 16 residues. CDR3 sequence (DNA): TGTGCCAGCAGCTTGGATTGGCGCGCTACCTACAATGAGCAGTTCTTC. Translation: CASSLDWRATYNEQFF.

The rearrangement links TRBV5-4 to TRBJ2-3, with D possibly TRBD2 on 6 matching bases. Germline V lookup: CDR1 SGHNT, CDR2 YYREEE (reference sequence). V was trimmed by 4 bases and J by 0 bases, leaving 9 bases between them. This CDR3 spans 14 amino acids. CDR3: CASSRDSSTDTQYF. DNA of the CDR3: TGTGCCAGCAGCAGGGACTCTAGCACAGATACGCAGTATTTT.